Shown below are 26 T cell receptor beta chains from a single sample sequenced in a study of T cell therapy after organ transplantation (dated by TCRdb to between 2018 and 2021). Interpreted using the paper, the time point label stands for: 20-29 weeks after completion of therapy. Library method: the immunoSEQ multiplex PCR assay. The immuneACCESS repertoire file appears here via TCRdb, limited to in-frame rearrangements. These files lack a portion of the clones; in checked studies, under half of the deficit traces to unresolved V genes, and the cause of the others is not known. Within this sample are about 17,000 clones, with over 75% of them counted one time only. Of the sample, roughly 28% falls within the top ten clones. Their recognized antigens are unknown. Material: CD8+ T cells from blood, obtained after autologous CMV-specific T cell therapy. The receptors were sampled from a human patient who had received a solid organ transplant and had CMV disease. After transplantation, some T cells may belong to the graft donor instead of the recipient.

The table lists this clone with a few counts. The chain employs TRBV6-1 and TRBJ1-1; 7 bases align to TRBD1. CDR3 length: 13 amino acids. CDR1 is MNHNS and CDR2 is SASEGT in the germline V gene. The trim removed 7 bases at V and 4 bases at J, leaving 6 bases unmatched. The CDR3 DNA reads TGTGCCAGCAACCTAAACAGGGGCACTGAAGCTTTCTTT. Encoded protein: CASNLNRGTEAFF.

The table lists this clone with a count of one. The J gene is TRBJ1-2, the V gene TRBV7-8; D might be TRBD1 (6 bases). Trimming took 5 bases from V and 5 from J, leaving 24 bases between them. The CDR3 runs to 17 residues. CDR1 is SGHVS and CDR2 is FQNEAQ in the germline V gene. The CDR3 DNA reads as TGTGCCAGCAGCGCGGGACAAACCTCGTTCCGGACTTATGGCTACACCTTC. It encodes CASSAGQTSFRTYGYTF.

V gene TRBV7-9 combines with J gene TRBJ1-1, with a weak D call TRBD1 (5 bases). CDR3 length: 15 amino acids. Trimming removed 7 bases from V and 3 bases from J, with 18 bases in between. Germline assignment: CDR1 SEHNR and CDR2 FQNEAQ (reference sequence). CDR3 nucleotides: TGTGCCAGCACCCTCATGGGGGAGGGAGACACTGAAGCTTTCTTT. It yields the protein CASTLMGEGDTEAFF.

The gene calls are TRBV2 and TRBJ2-5, with D tentatively TRBD1 (5 bases). This CDR3 has 13 amino acids. Germline values: CDR1 SNHLY, CDR2 FYNNEI. V was cut by 8 bases and J by 4 bases, with 14 bases left in between. CDR3 region: CASEAGLGETQYF. The CDR3 DNA reads TGTGCCAGCGAAGCAGGGCTCGGAGAGACCCAGTACTTC.

The V gene is TRBV19, the J gene TRBJ2-7, with 9 bases identical to TRBD2. Germline CDR1 LNHDA, CDR2 SQIVND (reference sequence). CDR3 length: 15 amino acids. The V and J ends lost 4 bases and 2 bases, in that order; junction bases with no gene match: 6. CDR3 residues: CASSSRTSVAYEQYF. As DNA, the CDR3 is TGTGCCAGTAGTAGTAGGACTAGCGTAGCCTACGAGCAGTACTTC. Supplemented by reference TRBV19 and TRBJ2-7, the full variable domain reads DGGITQSPKYLFRKEGQNVTLSCEQNLNHDAMYWYRQDPGQGLRLIYYSQIVNDFQKGDIAEGYSVSREKKESFPLTVTSAQKNPTAFYLCASSSRTSVAYEQYFGPGTRLTVT.

A few counts support this clone. The V and J genes are TRBV18 and TRBJ1-1; the D gene is possibly TRBD1 (5 bases). The V end was cut by 8 bases, the J end by 6 bases, with 13 bases between. The CDR3 loop spans 12 amino acids. Germline CDR1 KGHSH, CDR2 LQKENI. CDR3 bases: TGTGCCAGCAAGGGCGGAGGGGCTGAAGCTTTCTTT. It is translated as CASKGGGAEAFF.

The CDR3 DNA sequence: TGTGCCAGCAGCTTGGGGGACAGGGCCTCCTACGAGCAGTACTTC. Its translation: CASSLGDRASYEQYF. The rearrangement uses TRBV5-5 and TRBJ2-7; 9 positions agree with TRBD1. V gave up 0 bases and J gave up 0 bases; unmatched junction bases: 1. The germline CDR1 and CDR2 sequences are SGHKS and YYEKEE (reference sequence). This CDR3 has 15 amino acids. The whole variable domain, remainder taken from reference TRBV5-5 and TRBJ2-7, is DAGVTQSPTHLIKTRGQQVTLRCSPISGHKSVSWYQQVLGQGPQFIFQYYEKEERGRGNFPDRFSARQFPNYSSELNVNALLLGDSALYLCASSLGDRASYEQYFGPGTRLTVT.

The rearrangement links TRBV6-6 to TRBJ1-1; 7 positions agree with TRBD1. Trimming removed 2 bases from V and 1 base from J; junction bases left unmatched: 4. The length of the CDR3 is 15 residues. Germline V lookup: CDR1 MNHNY, CDR2 SVGAGI (reference sequence). CDR3 sequence (DNA): TGTGCCAGCAGTTACCGCGACAGGGCGAACACTGAAGCTTTCTTT. It codes for CASSYRDRANTEAFF.

The chain recombines TRBV19 with TRBJ2-1, with D unresolved. CDR1 LNHDA and CDR2 SQIVND come from the germline V gene (reference sequence). V gave up 6 bases and J gave up 6 bases, with 18 bases separating them. The CDR3 spans 15 residues. Here the CDR3 DNA reads TGTGCCAGTAGGAGGCTCTGGGATCTTCCCAATGAGCAGTTCTTC. This codes for CASRRLWDLPNEQFF. Variable domain in full (rest from reference TRBV19 and TRBJ2-1): DGGITQSPKYLFRKEGQNVTLSCEQNLNHDAMYWYRQDPGQGLRLIYYSQIVNDFQKGDIAEGYSVSREKKESFPLTVTSAQKNPTAFYLCASRRLWDLPNEQFFGPGTRLTVL.

The J gene is TRBJ2-7, the V gene TRBV5-1; a weak D match, TRBD1 (5 bases). From germline, CDR1 is SGHRS and CDR2 YFSETQ. Trimming removed 1 base from V and 5 bases from J, with 16 bases in between. This CDR3 has 15 amino acids. The CDR3 sequence is CASSLKQGLKNEQYF. CDR3 sequence (DNA): TGCGCCAGCAGCTTGAAGCAGGGTCTTAAGAACGAGCAGTACTTC.

The chain combines TRBV29-1 with TRBJ2-1; 8 bases align to TRBD1. V shed 3 bases and J 8 bases; nucleotides not matched to a gene: 6. Germline assignment: CDR1 SQVTM and CDR2 ANQGSEA. The CDR3 contains 13 residues. In DNA, the CDR3 is TGCAGCGTTGAGTCAGGGGGCGGCTATGAGCAGTTCTTC. Translated, it gives CSVESGGGYEQFF.

V is TRBV19 and J is TRBJ1-1; D is unclear. Trimming cost V 4 bases and J 4 bases, with 13 bases left between them. Per the germline V gene, CDR1 is LNHDA and CDR2 is SQIVND (reference sequence). The length of the CDR3 is 14 residues. CDR3 nucleotide sequence: TGTGCCAGTAGTAACCCCGGGGTTTCCACTGAAGCTTTCTTT. Translation gives CASSNPGVSTEAFF.

This sequence joins TRBV29-1 and TRBJ2-5, with D perhaps TRBD1 (6 bases). V shed 5 bases and J shed 0 bases, with 10 bases lying between them. Germline CDR1 SQVTM, CDR2 ANQGSEA. The CDR3 sequence is 13 residues long. CDR3 nucleotides: TGCAGCGTTCTCCAGGGGAACCAAGAGACCCAGTACTTC. This codes for CSVLQGNQETQYF.

This clone appeared once. The rearrangement links TRBV9 to TRBJ2-3, with a possible D match to TRBD2 (6 bases). V dropped 4 bases and J dropped 3 bases, with 15 bases sitting between them. Germline V gene sequence: CDR1 SGDLS, CDR2 YYNGEE. This CDR3 spans 15 amino acids. The CDR3 loop reads CASSPPGGGTDTQYF. DNA of the CDR3: TGTGCCAGCAGCCCCCCTGGGGGAGGTACAGATACGCAGTATTTT.

J is TRBJ1-2 and V is TRBV7-9, with TRBD1 as a possible D gene (5 bases). The germline V gene encodes CDR1 SEHNR and CDR2 FQNEAQ (reference sequence). The CDR3 contains 15 residues. V was trimmed by 1 base and J by 4 bases, leaving 13 bases between them. This CDR3 is CASSLGEGVSYGYTF. CDR3 bases: TGTGCCAGCAGCTTAGGTGAAGGGGTGAGCTATGGCTACACCTTC.

The chain employs TRBV2 and TRBJ1-5, with D unresolved. V dropped 5 bases and J dropped 3 bases, with 14 bases sitting between them. CDR1 and CDR2 from the germline V gene are SNHLY and FYNNEI. CDR3 length: 15 residues. The CDR3 nucleotides read TGTGCCAGCAGTACTCTAACGGGGAACAATCAGCCCCAGCATTTT. Translated, it gives CASSTLTGNNQPQHF.

The chain employs TRBV6-6 and TRBJ2-7, with D possibly being TRBD1 (6 bases). V was shortened by 4 bases and J by 4 bases, with 11 bases between the two germline ends. The CDR3 sequence is 13 residues long. The germline gives CDR1 MNHNY, CDR2 SVGAGI (reference sequence). CDR3 DNA: TGTGCCAGCAGTTCCCCCAGGGGTTACGAGCAGTACTTC. Encoded protein: CASSSPRGYEQYF.

The chain is built from TRBV19 and TRBJ2-2; 15 positions agree with TRBD2. With V trimmed by 7 bases and J by 6 bases, 6 bases remained unmatched. Germline-derived CDR1 and CDR2 are LNHDA and SQIVND (reference sequence). The CDR3 consists of 16 residues. The CDR3: CASTTGLAGGPGELFF. The CDR3 region has the DNA TGTGCCAGTACCACGGGACTAGCGGGGGGCCCCGGGGAGCTGTTTTTT.

The genes are TRBV30 and TRBJ2-7; D is undetermined. The V and J ends lost 1 base and 3 bases respectively, with 13 bases between them. This CDR3 comprises 14 residues. From germline, CDR1 is GTSNPN and CDR2 SVGIG (reference sequence). The CDR3 region is CAWSAVSSIYEQYF. CDR3 coding DNA: TGTGCCTGGAGTGCTGTGAGTTCCATCTACGAGCAGTACTTC.

Relative to its sample, this clone is medium-sized. The rearrangement uses TRBV10-3 and TRBJ1-3; TRBD1 agrees at 9 bases. The J segment lost 6 bases and the V segment lost 2 bases, leaving 11 bases of the junction unmatched. CDR1 ENHRY and CDR2 SYGVKD come from the germline V gene. This CDR3 has 17 amino acids. The DNA for the CDR3 is TGTGCCATCAGTGAGACGATACAGGGGGCCGGGGAAAACACCATATATTTT. Its protein is CAISETIQGAGENTIYF.

The chain combines TRBV5-6 with TRBJ1-5; D perhaps matches TRBD1 (5 bases). CDR1 and CDR2 from the germline V gene are SGHDT and YYEEEE. There are 17 residues in the CDR3. Between the trimmed V and J ends, which lost 3 bases and 1 base, there was a span of 17 bases. Here the CDR3 reads CASSYSRGGRSNQPQHF. The CDR3, as DNA: TGTGCCAGCAGCTACTCCCGGGGGGGTAGGAGCAATCAGCCCCAGCATTTT. Filled out from reference TRBV5-6 and TRBJ1-5, the complete variable domain reads DAGVTQSPTHLIKTRGQQVTLRCSPKSGHDTVSWYQQALGQGPQFIFQYYEEEERQRGNFPDRFSGHQFPNYSSELNVNALLLGDSALYLCASSYSRGGRSNQPQHFGDGTRLSIL.

The V and J genes are TRBV5-6 and TRBJ2-7; perhaps TRBD2 as D (5 bases). This CDR3 is 13 amino acids long. V lost 0 bases to trimming and J lost 6 bases, with 10 bases between them. Germline CDR1 reads SGHDT; CDR2 reads YYEEEE. Written as DNA, the CDR3 is TGTGCCAGCAGCTTGGAAGGGAGAGGCGAGCAGTACTTC. Its translation is CASSLEGRGEQYF.

The chain is built from TRBV9 and TRBJ1-4; D not certain. The CDR3 spans 14 residues. Trimming cost V 0 bases and J 8 bases, with 11 bases left between them. Germline V gene sequence: CDR1 SGDLS, CDR2 YYNGEE. The DNA of the CDR3 is TGTGCCAGCAGCGTAGGGAGGCTAAGGGAAAAACTGTTTTTT. Translating it yields CASSVGRLREKLFF.

This clone was seen once. The V and J genes are TRBV4-2 and TRBJ1-2; D remains ambiguous. The CDR3 is 16 residues long. The V end lost 0 bases, the J end lost 4 bases, and 15 bases lay between the germline ends. Germline V gene lookup returns CDR1 LGHNA and CDR2 YNFKEQ. CDR3 residues: CASSQDGQSFVYGYTF. The CDR3 nucleotides are TGTGCCAGCAGCCAAGATGGGCAATCATTCGTCTATGGCTACACCTTC.

The chain links TRBV5-8 to TRBJ2-7; possibly TRBD2 for D (6 bases). Germline V CDR1 and CDR2: SGHTS, YDEGEE. The CDR3 contains 15 residues. V lost 3 bases and J lost 6, with 19 bases in between. This CDR3 is CASSWGPGLKSEQYF. The CDR3 nucleotides read TGTGCCAGCAGCTGGGGTCCGGGACTCAAGTCCGAGCAGTACTTC.

The V gene is TRBV6-1, the J gene TRBJ2-3; TRBD2 matches at 8 bases. Trimming cost V 7 bases and J 2 bases; bases outside gene matches: 5. The CDR3 loop spans 14 amino acids. In germline, CDR1 is MNHNS, CDR2 SASEGT. The CDR3 here is CASNGGDHTDTQYF. DNA for the CDR3: TGTGCCAGCAACGGGGGGGATCACACAGATACGCAGTATTTT.